Listed below are T cell receptor beta chains from one sample, sequenced in a study of T cells in Graves' hyperthyroidism and ophthalmopathy. TCRdb called the multiplex PCR reads again in MiXCR, with one record for every CDR3 protein. The data contain around 690,000 distinct CDR3 sequences, 15% to 20% of them singletons. The sequenced sample consisted of blood. The receptors originated from a man aged 50 or older with Graves' hyperthyroidism. The CDR3 runs from the conserved cysteine through the conserved F or W. Fields, in order: D gene, J gene, V gene, clone size, CDR3 protein, CDR3 DNA. A D gene is named only where the DNA matches it firmly. Rows give clone size only sometimes, using once, few, many, or a class for an expanded clone.

D: -; J: TRBJ2-2; V: TRBV19; size: few; CDR3: CASSGGENTGELFF; DNA: TGTGCCAGTAGTGGTGGGGAGAACACCGGGGAGCTGTTTTTT
D: -; J: TRBJ2-1; V: TRBV3-1; size: -; CDR3: CASSRLSNEQFF; DNA: TGTGCCAGCAGCCGTCTGAGCAATGAGCAGTTCTTC
D: -; J: TRBJ2-1; V: TRBV28; size: -; CDR3: CASSPPFASPYNEQFF; DNA: TGTGCCAGCAGTCCGCCATTCGCGAGCCCTTACAATGAGCAGTTCTTC
D: TRBD2; J: TRBJ2-3; V: TRBV20-1; size: many; CDR3: CSALGTSGASSTDTQYF; DNA: TGCAGTGCTTTAGGGACTAGCGGGGCCTCTAGCACAGATACGCAGTATTTT
D: TRBD1; J: TRBJ2-1; V: TRBV5-8; size: -; CDR3: CASSLPPTGASYNEQFF; DNA: TGTGCCAGCAGCTTACCCCCGACAGGGGCGTCCTACAATGAGCAGTTCTTC
D: -; J: TRBJ1-5; V: TRBV7-6; size: many; CDR3: CASSLAAGQPQHF; DNA: TGTGCCAGCAGCTTAGCCGCGGGACAGCCCCAGCATTTT
D: TRBD2; J: TRBJ2-1; V: TRBV9; size: many; CDR3: CASSARAGPAYNEQFF; DNA: TGTGCCAGCAGCGCCAGAGCGGGACCAGCCTACAATGAGCAGTTCTTC
D: -; J: TRBJ2-7; V: TRBV30; size: few; CDR3: CAWSGQGFSYEQYF; DNA: TGTGCCTGGAGTGGACAAGGGTTCTCCTACGAGCAGTACTTC
D: TRBD2; J: TRBJ2-1; V: TRBV12-3/TRBV12-4; size: many; CDR3: CASSGLRAGGNSYNEQFF; DNA: TGTGCCAGCAGTGGCCTTAGGGCGGGAGGTAATTCCTACAATGAGCAGTTCTTC
D: TRBD2; J: TRBJ2-7; V: TRBV12-5; size: -; CDR3: CASGLVPMVAGAYEQYF; DNA: TGTGCTAGTGGTTTGGTCCCTATGGTAGCGGGAGCGTACGAGCAGTACTTC
D: TRBD2; J: TRBJ2-7; V: TRBV28; size: many; CDR3: CASSLSSGGLYEQYF; DNA: TGTGCCAGCAGTTTATCAAGCGGGGGGTTATACGAGCAGTACTTC
D: -; J: TRBJ2-2; V: TRBV30; size: many; CDR3: CAWSMGETGELFF; DNA: TGTGCCTGGAGTATGGGGGAAACCGGGGAGCTGTTTTTT
D: TRBD2; J: TRBJ2-2; V: TRBV19; size: -; CDR3: CASAPGTITGELFF; DNA: TGTGCCAGCGCCCCCGGGACTATCACCGGGGAGCTGTTTTTT
D: -; J: TRBJ2-1; V: TRBV25-1; size: few; CDR3: CASRASAYNEQFF; DNA: TGTGCCAGCAGAGCTTCAGCTTACAATGAGCAGTTCTTC
D: TRBD1; J: TRBJ1-1; V: TRBV19; size: -; CDR3: CASSTPLLWDREGTEAFF; DNA: TGTGCCAGTAGTACCCCCCTCCTGTGGGACAGGGAGGGAACTGAAGCTTTCTTT
D: -; J: TRBJ2-2; V: TRBV29-1; size: few; CDR3: CSVDPGQRGTGELFF; DNA: TGCAGCGTTGACCCAGGACAGCGCGGCACCGGGGAGCTGTTTTTT
D: -; J: TRBJ2-3; V: TRBV7-9; size: -; CDR3: CASSLADPDTQYF; DNA: TGTGCCAGCAGCTTAGCGGACCCAGATACGCAGTATTTT
D: -; J: TRBJ1-2; V: TRBV28; size: many; CDR3: CASSPGAYGYTF; DNA: TGTGCCAGCAGCCCTGGAGCCTATGGCTACACCTTC
D: -; J: TRBJ1-5; V: TRBV30; size: few; CDR3: CAWSQQGDQPQHF; DNA: TGTGCCTGGAGCCAACAGGGAGATCAGCCCCAGCATTTT
D: -; J: TRBJ2-3; V: TRBV19; size: -; CDR3: CASSMGHTDTQYF; DNA: TGTGCCAGTAGTATGGGACACACAGATACGCAGTATTTT